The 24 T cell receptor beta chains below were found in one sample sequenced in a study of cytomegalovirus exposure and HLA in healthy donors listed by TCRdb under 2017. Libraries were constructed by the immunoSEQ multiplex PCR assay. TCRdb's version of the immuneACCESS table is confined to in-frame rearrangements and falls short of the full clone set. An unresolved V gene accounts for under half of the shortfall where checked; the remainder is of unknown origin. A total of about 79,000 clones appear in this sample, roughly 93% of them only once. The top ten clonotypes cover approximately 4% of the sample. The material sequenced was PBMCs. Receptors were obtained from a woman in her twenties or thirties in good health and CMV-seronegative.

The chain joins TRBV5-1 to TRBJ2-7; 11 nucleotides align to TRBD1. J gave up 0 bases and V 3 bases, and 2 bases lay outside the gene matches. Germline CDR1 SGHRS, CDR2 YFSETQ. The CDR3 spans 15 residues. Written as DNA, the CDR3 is TGCGCCAGCAGCTGGGGACAGGGGGGCTCCTACGAGCAGTACTTC. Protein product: CASSWGQGGSYEQYF. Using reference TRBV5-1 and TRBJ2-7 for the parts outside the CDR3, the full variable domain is KAGVTQTPRYLIKTRGQQVTLSCSPISGHRSVSWYQQTPGQGLQFLFEYFSETQRNKGNFPGRFSGRQFSNSRSEMNVSTLELGDSALYLCASSWGQGGSYEQYFGPGTRLTVT.

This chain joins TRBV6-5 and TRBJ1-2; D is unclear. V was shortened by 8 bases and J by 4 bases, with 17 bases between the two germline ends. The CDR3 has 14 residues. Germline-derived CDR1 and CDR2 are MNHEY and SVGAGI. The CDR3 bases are TGTGCCAGCCGCCAGAGGAACCTAATCTATGGCTACACCTTC. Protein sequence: CASRQRNLIYGYTF.

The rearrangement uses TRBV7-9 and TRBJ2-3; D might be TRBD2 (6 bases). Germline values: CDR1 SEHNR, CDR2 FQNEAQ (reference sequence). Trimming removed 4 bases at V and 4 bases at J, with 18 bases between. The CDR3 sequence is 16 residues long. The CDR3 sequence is CASSSRVGGAADTQYF. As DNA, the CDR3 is TGTGCCAGCAGCTCGCGGGTTGGAGGGGCCGCAGATACGCAGTATTTT.

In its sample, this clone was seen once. Written as DNA, the CDR3 is TGTGCCAGCTCACCAATGAACGGACTGCTCTCTGGGGCCAACGTCCTGACTTTC. This sequence encodes CASSPMNGLLSGANVLTF. This chain uses TRBV18 with TRBJ2-6, with a possible D match to TRBD2 (5 bases). The CDR3 totals 18 residues. V was cut by 2 bases and J by 0 bases, with 14 bases left in between. Germline lookup yields CDR1 KGHSH and CDR2 LQKENI. The full variable domain, in which reference TRBV18 and TRBJ2-6 provide the parts outside the CDR3, is NAGVMQNPRHLVRRRGQEARLRCSPMKGHSHVYWYRQLPEEGLKFMVYLQKENIIDESGMPKERFSAEFPKEGPSILRIQQVVRGDSAAYFCASSPMNGLLSGANVLTFGAGSRLTVL.

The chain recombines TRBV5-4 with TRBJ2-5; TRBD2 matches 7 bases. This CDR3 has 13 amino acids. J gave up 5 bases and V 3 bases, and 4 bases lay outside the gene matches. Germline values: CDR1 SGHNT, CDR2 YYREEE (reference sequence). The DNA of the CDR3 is TGTGCCAGCAGCTGGGGGGGAGGGGAGACCCAGTACTTC. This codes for CASSWGGGETQYF. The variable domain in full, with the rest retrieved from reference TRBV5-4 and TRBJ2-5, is ETGVTQSPTHLIKTRGQQVTLRCSSQSGHNTVSWYQQALGQGPQFIFQYYREEENGRGNFPPRFSGLQFPNYSSELNVNALELDDSALYLCASSWGGGETQYFGPGTRLLVL.

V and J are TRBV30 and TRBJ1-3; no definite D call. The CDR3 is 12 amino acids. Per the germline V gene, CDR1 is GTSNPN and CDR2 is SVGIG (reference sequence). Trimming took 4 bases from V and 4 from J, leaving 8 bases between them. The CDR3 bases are TGTGCCTGGAATGTCGGGGGAAACACCATATATTTT. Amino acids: CAWNVGGNTIYF.

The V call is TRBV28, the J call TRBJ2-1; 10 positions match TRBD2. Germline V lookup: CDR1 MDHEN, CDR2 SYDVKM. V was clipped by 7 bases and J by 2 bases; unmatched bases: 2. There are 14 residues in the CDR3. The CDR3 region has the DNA TGTGCCAGCACCACTAGCGGGGCCTACAATGAGCAGTTCTTC. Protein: CASTTSGAYNEQFF.

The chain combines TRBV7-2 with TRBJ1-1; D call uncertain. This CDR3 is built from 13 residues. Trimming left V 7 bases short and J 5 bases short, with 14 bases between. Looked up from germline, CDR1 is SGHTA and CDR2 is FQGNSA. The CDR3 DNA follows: TGTGCCAGCACCTTCCTTCGCGGGACTGAAGCTTTCTTT. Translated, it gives CASTFLRGTEAFF.

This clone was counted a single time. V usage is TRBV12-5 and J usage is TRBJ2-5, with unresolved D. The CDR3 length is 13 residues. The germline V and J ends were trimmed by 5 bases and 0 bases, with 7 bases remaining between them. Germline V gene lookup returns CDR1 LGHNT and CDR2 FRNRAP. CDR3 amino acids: CASGPLNQETQYF. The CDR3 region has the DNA TGTGCTAGTGGTCCGCTAAACCAAGAGACCCAGTACTTC.

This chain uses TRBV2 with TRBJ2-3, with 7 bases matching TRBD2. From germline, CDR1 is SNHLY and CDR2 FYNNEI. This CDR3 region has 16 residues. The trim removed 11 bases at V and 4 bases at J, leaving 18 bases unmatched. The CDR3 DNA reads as TGTGCCTCCCCGGAGGGCGGGAGTAGTGTCTCAGATACGCAGTATTTT. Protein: CASPEGGSSVSDTQYF.

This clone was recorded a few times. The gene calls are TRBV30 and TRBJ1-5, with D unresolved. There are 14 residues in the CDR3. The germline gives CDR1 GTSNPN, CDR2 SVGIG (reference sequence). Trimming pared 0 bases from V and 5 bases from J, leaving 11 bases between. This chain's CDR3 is CAWSVTGMDQPQHF. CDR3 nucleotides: TGTGCCTGGAGTGTTACGGGGATGGATCAGCCCCAGCATTTT. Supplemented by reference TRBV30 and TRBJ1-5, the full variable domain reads SQTIHQWPATLVQPVGSPLSLECTVEGTSNPNLYWYRQAAGRGLQLLFYSVGIGQISSEVPQNLSASRPQDRQFILSSKKLLLSDSGFYLCAWSVTGMDQPQHFGDGTRLSIL.

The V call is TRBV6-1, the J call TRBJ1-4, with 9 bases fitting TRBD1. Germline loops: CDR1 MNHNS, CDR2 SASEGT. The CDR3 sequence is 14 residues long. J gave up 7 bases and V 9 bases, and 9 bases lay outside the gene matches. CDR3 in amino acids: CASRTGAGGEKLFF. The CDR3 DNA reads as TGTGCCAGTCGGACAGGGGCTGGGGGTGAAAAACTGTTTTTT.

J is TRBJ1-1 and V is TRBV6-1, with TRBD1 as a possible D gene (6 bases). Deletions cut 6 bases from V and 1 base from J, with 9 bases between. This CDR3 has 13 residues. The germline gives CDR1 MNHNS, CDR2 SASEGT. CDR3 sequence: CASSGTWNTEAFF. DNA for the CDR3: TGTGCCAGCAGCGGGACATGGAACACTGAAGCTTTCTTT.

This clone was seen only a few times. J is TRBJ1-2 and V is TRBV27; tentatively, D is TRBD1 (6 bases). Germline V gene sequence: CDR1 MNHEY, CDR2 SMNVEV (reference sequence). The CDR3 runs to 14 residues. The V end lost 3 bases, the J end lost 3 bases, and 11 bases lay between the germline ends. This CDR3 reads CASSLRGADYGYTF. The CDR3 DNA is TGTGCCAGCAGTTTGCGGGGGGCGGACTATGGCTACACCTTC.

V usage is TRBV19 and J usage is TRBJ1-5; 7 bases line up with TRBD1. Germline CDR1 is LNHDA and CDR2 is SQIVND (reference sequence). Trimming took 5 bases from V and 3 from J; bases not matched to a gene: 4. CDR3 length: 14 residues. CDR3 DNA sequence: TGTGCCAGTAGTCCGACAGGGAACAATCAGCCCCAGCATTTT. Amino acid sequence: CASSPTGNNQPQHF. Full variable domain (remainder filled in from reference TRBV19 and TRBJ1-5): DGGITQSPKYLFRKEGQNVTLSCEQNLNHDAMYWYRQDPGQGLRLIYYSQIVNDFQKGDIAEGYSVSREKKESFPLTVTSAQKNPTAFYLCASSPTGNNQPQHFGDGTRLSIL.

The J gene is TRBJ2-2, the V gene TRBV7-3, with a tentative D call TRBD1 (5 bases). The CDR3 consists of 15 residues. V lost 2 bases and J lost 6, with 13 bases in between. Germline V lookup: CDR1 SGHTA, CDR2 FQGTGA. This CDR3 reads CASSLGAAAPGELFF. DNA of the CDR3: TGTGCCAGCAGCTTAGGGGCAGCCGCCCCCGGGGAGCTGTTTTTT.

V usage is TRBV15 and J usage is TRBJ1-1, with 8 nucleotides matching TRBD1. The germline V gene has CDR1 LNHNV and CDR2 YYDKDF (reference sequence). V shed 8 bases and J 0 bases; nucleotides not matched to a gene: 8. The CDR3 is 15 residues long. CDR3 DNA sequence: TGTGCCACCGGACAGGGAGGACGGATGAACACTGAAGCTTTCTTT. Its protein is CATGQGGRMNTEAFF.

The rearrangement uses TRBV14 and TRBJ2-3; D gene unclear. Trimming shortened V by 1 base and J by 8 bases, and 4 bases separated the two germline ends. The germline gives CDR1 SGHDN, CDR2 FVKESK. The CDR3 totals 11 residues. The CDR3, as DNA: TGTGCCAGCAGCCAAGGGCCTACGCAGTATTTT. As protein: CASSQGPTQYF.

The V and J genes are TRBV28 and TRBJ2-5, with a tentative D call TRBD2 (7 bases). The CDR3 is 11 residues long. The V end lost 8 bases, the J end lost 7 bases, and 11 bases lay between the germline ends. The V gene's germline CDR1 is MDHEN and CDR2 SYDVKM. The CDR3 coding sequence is TGTGCCAGCGGGAGGGGGGCGACCCAGTACTTC. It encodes CASGRGATQYF.

CDR3 sequence (DNA): TGTGCCAGCTCGATGTTAGCGGGAGGGGATGAGCAGTTCTTC. It specifies CASSMLAGGDEQFF. This rearrangement joins TRBV18 to TRBJ2-1; 11 nucleotides agree with TRBD2. CDR3 size: 14 residues. V dropped 6 bases and J dropped 8; count of bases not matched to a gene: 6. CDR1 and CDR2 from the germline V gene are KGHSH and LQKENI.

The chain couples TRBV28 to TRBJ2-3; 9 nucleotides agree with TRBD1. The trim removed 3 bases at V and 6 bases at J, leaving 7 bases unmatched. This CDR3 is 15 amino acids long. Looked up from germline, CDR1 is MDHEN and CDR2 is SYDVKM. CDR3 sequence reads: CASSLVGTGSDTQYF. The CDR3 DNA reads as TGTGCCAGCAGTTTGGTGGGGACAGGGTCGGATACGCAGTATTTT.

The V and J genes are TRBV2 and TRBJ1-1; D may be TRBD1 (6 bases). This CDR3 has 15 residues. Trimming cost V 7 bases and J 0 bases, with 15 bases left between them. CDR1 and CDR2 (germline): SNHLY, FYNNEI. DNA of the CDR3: TGTGCCAGCAATCAGGGGCTTAGAATGAACACTGAAGCTTTCTTT. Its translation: CASNQGLRMNTEAFF. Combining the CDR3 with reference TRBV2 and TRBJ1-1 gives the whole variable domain EPEVTQTPSHQVTQMGQEVILRCVPISNHLYFYWYRQILGQKVEFLVSFYNNEISEKSEIFDDQFSVERPDGSNFTLKIRSTKLEDSAMYFCASNQGLRMNTEAFFGQGTRLTVV.

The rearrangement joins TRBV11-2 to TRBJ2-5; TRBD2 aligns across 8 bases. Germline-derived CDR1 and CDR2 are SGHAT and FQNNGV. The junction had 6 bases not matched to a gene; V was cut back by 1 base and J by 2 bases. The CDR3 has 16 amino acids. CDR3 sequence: CASSLGAGRVQETQYF. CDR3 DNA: TGTGCCAGCAGCTTAGGGGCCGGGAGGGTTCAAGAGACCCAGTACTTC.

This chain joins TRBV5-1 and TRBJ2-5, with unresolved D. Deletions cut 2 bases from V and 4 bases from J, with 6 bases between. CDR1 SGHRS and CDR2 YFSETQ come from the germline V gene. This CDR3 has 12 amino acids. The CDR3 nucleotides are TGCGCCAGCAGCTTTTCTTCAGAGACCCAGTACTTC. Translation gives CASSFSSETQYF.